There are many counts of the clone carrying this TCR beta chain. Its antigen is still unknown. This entry comes from a study of early T cells in non-severe SARS-CoV-2 infection. Overall study context: Bulk RNA taken from unsorted whole blood was sequenced, leaving chains unpaired. Regarding the study as a whole: Matching against VDJdb likely underestimated virus-specific expansions, favoring anti-spike CD8.

Looked up from germline, CDR1 is LNHDA and CDR2 is SQIVND (reference sequence). The V end lost 2 bases, the J end lost 0 bases, and 11 bases lay between the germline ends. The CDR3 runs 16 residues. TCRdb re-called the 5' RACE reads through MiXCR, storing one row per CDR3 protein. The sample consists of tens of thousands of distinct CDR3 sequences, 4.7% of them appearing once. The rearrangement uses TRBV19 and TRBJ2-1; a weak D match, TRBD2 (5 bases). Sequenced sample: whole blood. The TCR comes from an adult who was a healthcare worker with PCR-confirmed SARS-CoV-2 infection or an uninfected control (not recorded which). This CDR3 is CASSIPPLGSYNEQFF. CDR3 nucleotide sequence: TGTGCCAGTAGTATACCACCACTAGGCTCCTACAATGAGCAGTTCTTC.